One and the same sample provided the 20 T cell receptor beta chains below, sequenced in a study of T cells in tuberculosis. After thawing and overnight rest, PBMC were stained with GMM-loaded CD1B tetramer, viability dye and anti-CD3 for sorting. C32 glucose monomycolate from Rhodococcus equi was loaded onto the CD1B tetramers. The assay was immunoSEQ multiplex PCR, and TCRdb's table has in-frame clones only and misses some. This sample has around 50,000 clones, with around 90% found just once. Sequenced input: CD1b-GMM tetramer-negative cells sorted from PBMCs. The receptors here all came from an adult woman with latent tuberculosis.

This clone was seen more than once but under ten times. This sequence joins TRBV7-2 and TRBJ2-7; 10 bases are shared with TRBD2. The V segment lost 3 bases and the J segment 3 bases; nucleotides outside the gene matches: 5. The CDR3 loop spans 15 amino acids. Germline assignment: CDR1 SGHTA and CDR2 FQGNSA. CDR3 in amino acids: CASSFSAGGLYEQYF. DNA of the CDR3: TGTGCCAGCAGCTTTTCAGCGGGGGGGCTCTACGAGCAGTACTTC.

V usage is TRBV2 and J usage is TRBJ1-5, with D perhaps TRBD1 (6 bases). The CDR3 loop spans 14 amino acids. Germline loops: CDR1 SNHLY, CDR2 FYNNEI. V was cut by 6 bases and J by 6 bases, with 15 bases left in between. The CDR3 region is CASRGGRQAQPQHF. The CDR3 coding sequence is TGTGCCAGCAGGGGGGGGAGACAGGCTCAGCCCCAGCATTTT.

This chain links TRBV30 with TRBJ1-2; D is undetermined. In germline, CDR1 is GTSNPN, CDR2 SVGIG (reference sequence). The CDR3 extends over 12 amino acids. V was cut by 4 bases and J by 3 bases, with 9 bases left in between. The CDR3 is CAWTETYYGYTF. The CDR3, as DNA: TGTGCCTGGACAGAAACATACTATGGCTACACCTTC.

CDR3 nucleotide sequence: TGTGCCAGCAGTTACTTGTCAGGGGGTTACAATGAAAAACTGTTTTTT. It specifies CASSYLSGGYNEKLFF. The chain combines TRBV6-5 with TRBJ1-4; 7 positions agree with TRBD1. The CDR3 consists of 16 residues. Trimming removed 1 base from V and 5 bases from J; junction bases left unmatched: 7. Germline V lookup: CDR1 MNHEY, CDR2 SVGAGI.

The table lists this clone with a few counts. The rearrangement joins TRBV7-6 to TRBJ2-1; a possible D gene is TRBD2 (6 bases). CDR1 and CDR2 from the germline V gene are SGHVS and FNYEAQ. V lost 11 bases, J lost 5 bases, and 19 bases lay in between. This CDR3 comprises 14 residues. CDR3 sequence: CAARPASDHNEQFF. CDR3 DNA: TGTGCCGCCAGGCCGGCTAGCGACCACAATGAGCAGTTCTTC.

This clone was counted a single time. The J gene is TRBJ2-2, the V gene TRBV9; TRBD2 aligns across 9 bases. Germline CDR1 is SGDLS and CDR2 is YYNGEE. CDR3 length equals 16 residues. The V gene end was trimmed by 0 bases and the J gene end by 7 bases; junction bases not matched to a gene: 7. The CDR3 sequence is CASSVAGSGGLGELFF. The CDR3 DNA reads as TGTGCCAGCAGCGTAGCGGGTAGCGGGGGCCTCGGGGAGCTGTTTTTT.

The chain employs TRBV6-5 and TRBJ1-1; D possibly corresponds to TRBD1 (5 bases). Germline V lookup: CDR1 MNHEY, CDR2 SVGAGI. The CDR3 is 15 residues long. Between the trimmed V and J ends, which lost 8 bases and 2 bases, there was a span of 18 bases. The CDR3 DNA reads TGTGCCAGCCGGTGGATCCGGGGGGTTAACACTGAAGCTTTCTTT. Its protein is CASRWIRGVNTEAFF.

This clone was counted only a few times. In DNA form, the CDR3 reads TGTGCCAGCATCCTCTCGCCTACCGTGAATACGCAGTATTTT. Protein sequence: CASILSPTVNTQYF. The chain uses TRBV28 and TRBJ2-3; D gene unclear. V shed 7 bases and J shed 7 bases, with 18 bases lying between them. The germline gives CDR1 MDHEN, CDR2 SYDVKM. The CDR3 runs to 14 residues.

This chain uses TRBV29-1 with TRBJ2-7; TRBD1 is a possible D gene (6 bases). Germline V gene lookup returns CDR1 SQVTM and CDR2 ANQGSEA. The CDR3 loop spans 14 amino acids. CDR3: CSGLETGNPYEQYF. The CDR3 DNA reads TGCAGTGGGCTTGAGACAGGAAACCCCTACGAGCAGTACTTC.

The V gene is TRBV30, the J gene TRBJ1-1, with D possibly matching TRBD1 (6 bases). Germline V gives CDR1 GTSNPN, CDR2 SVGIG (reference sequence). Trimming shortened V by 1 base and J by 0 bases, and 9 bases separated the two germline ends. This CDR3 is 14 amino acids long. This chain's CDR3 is CAWSAGHMNTEAFF. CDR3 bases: TGTGCCTGGAGTGCGGGACACATGAACACTGAAGCTTTCTTT.

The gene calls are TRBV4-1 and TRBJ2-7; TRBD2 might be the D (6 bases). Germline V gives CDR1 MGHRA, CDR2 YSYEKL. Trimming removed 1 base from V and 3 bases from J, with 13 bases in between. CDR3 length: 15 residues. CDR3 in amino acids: CASSQVLAAHYEQYF. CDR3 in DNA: TGCGCCAGCAGCCAAGTACTAGCAGCCCACTACGAGCAGTACTTC.

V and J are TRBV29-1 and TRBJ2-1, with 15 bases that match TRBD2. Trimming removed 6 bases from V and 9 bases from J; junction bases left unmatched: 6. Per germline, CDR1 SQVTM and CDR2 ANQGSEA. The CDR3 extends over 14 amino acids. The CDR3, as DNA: TGCAGCGTGGCGGGACTAGCGGGGGGCGGTGAGCAGTTCTTC. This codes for CSVAGLAGGGEQFF.

The CDR3 nucleotides read TGTGCCATCAGTGAGCGGGGACTAGCGTCCAATGAGCAGTTCTTC. It codes for CAISERGLASNEQFF. V gene TRBV10-3 combines with J gene TRBJ2-1, with 10 bases lining up with TRBD2. The V and J ends lost 2 bases and 6 bases, in that order; junction bases with no gene match: 4. Germline CDR1 is ENHRY and CDR2 is SYGVKD. The CDR3 runs 15 residues.

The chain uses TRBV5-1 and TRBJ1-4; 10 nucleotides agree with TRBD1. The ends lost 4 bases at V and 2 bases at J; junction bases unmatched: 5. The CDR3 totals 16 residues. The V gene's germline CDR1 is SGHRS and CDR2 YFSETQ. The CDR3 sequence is CASSVGQGGTNEKLFF. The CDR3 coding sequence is TGCGCCAGCAGCGTCGGACAGGGGGGCACTAATGAAAAACTGTTTTTT.

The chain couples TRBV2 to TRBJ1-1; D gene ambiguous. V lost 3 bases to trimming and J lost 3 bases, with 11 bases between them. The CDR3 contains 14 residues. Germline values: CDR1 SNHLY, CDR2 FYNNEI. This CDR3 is CASSEARRDTEAFF. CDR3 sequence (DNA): TGTGCCAGCAGTGAGGCACGCCGGGACACTGAAGCTTTCTTT.

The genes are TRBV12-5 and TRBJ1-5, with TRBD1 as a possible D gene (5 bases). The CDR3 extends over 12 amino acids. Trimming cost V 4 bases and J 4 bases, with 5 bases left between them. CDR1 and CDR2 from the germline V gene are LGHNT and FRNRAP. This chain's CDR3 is CASGSGNQPQHF. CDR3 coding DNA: TGTGCTAGTGGTTCAGGGAATCAGCCCCAGCATTTT.

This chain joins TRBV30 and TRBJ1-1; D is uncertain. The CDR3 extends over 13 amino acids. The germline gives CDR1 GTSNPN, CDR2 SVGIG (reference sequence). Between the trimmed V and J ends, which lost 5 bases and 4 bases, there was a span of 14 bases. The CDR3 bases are TGTGCCTGGTTTTCCAACTATGGCACTGAAGCTTTCTTT. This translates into CAWFSNYGTEAFF.

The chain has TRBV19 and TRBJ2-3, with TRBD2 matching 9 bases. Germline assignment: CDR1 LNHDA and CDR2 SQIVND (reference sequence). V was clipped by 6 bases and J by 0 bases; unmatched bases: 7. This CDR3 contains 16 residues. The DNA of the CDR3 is TGTGCCAGTAGCACCGGACTAGCGCCTAGCACAGATACGCAGTATTTT. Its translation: CASSTGLAPSTDTQYF.

CDR3 protein: CASSSDRVSYSGANVLTF. CDR3 bases: TGTGCCAGCAGTTCTGACAGAGTATCCTATTCTGGGGCCAACGTCCTGACTTTC. The chain recombines TRBV28 with TRBJ2-6, with D possibly being TRBD1 (5 bases). V was trimmed by 4 bases and J by 1 base, leaving 17 bases between them. CDR3 length equals 18 residues. Looked up from germline, CDR1 is MDHEN and CDR2 is SYDVKM.

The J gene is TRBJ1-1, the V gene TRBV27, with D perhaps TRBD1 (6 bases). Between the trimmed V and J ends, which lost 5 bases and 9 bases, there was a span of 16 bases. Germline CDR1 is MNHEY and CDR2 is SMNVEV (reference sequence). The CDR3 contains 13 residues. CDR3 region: CASSPSGGQKAFF. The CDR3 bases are TGTGCCAGCAGTCCTTCCGGCGGACAGAAAGCTTTCTTT.